This TCR beta chain was sequenced for a study of neurological immune-mediated disorders. Whole-study findings and limits: HTLV-1-associated myelopathy had the most TCR clonal expansion, and multiple sclerosis had the least, less than healthy controls. None of the CDR3 amino acid sequences found in expanded clones was shared across subjects. This suggests that the TCR-beta repertoires were private in all groups.

The cDNA was synthesized by 5'RACE incorporating 10-nucleotide random UMIs. TCRdb analysed the 5' RACE reads with MiXCR anew, one entry per CDR3 protein. The table records 40,000 to 55,000 distinct CDR3 sequences, approximately 10% of them present only once. Trimming took off 1 base at V and 6 bases at J, with 17 bases between the two ends. Germline V gene sequence: CDR1 SGDLS, CDR2 YYNGEE. The CDR3 sequence is 15 residues long. Unsorted libraries were derived from 2 million PBMCs stored at -80 C. There are many counts of this clonotype. What it binds is unknown. This chain uses TRBV9 with TRBJ2-7; D could derive from TRBD1 or TRBD2 (6 bases each). What was sequenced was PBMCs. The TCR was taken from a woman aged 40-49 years with HTLV-1-associated myelopathy (HAM/TSP). The CDR3 DNA follows: TGTGCCAGCAGCGTACCACCGGGGGCTACTCGCGAGCAGTACTTC. Protein: CASSVPPGATREQYF. The whole variable domain, remainder taken from reference TRBV9 and TRBJ2-7, is DSGVTQTPKHLITATGQRVTLRCSPRSGDLSVYWYQQSLDQGLQFLIQYYNGEERAKGNILERFSAQQFPDLHSELNLSSLELGDSALYFCASSVPPGATREQYFGPGTRLTVT.